This T cell receptor beta chain is from a study of T-cell reconstitution after alpha-beta-depleted transplantation in children. This CDR3 has 19 amino acids. With V trimmed by 1 base and J by 6 bases, 15 bases remained unmatched. Germline assignment: CDR1 SGDLS and CDR2 YYNGEE. Unique molecular identifiers were built into the TCRbeta library. From the PCR reads, TCRdb called clonotypes with MiXCR, one entry per CDR3 protein. The sample lists around 380,000 distinct CDR3 sequences, roughly 10% seen once, with approximately 5% in the top ten. The material sequenced was PBMCs from the stem cell graft donor, taken from the stem cell graft. This receptor was identified in a human donor who donated a stem cell graft to a child with acute myeloid leukemia. The genes are TRBV9 and TRBJ2-1; 11 bases agree with TRBD2. This chain's CDR3 is CASSVLSSGGPTVPNEQFF. The CDR3 DNA follows: TGTGCCAGCAGCGTATTGTCTAGCGGGGGGCCCACCGTCCCCAATGAGCAGTTCTTC.